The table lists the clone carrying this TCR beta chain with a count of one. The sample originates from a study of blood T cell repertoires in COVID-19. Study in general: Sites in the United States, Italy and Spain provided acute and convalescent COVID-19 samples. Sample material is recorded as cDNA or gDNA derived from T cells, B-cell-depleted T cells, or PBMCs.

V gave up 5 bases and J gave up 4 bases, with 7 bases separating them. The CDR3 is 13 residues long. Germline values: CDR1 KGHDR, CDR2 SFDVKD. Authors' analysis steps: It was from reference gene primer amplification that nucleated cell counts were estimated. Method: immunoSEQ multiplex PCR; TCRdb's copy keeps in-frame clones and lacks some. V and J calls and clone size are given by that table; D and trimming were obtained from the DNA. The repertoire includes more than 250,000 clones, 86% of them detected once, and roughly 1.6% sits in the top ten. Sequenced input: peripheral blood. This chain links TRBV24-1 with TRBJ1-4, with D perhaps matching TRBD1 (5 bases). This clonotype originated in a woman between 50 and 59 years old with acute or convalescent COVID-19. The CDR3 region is CATSGQINEKLFF. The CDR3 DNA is TGTGCCACCAGTGGACAGATTAATGAAAAACTGTTTTTT.